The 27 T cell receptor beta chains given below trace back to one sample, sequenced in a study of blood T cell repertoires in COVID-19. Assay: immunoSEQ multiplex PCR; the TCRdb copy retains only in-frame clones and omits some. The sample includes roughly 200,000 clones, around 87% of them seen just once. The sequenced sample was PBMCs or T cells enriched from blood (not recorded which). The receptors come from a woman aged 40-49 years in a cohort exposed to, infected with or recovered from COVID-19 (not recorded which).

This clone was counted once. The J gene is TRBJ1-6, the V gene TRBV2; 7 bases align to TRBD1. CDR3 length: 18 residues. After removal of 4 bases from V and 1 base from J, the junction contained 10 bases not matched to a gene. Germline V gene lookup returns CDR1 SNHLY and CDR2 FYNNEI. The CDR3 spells CASSVSGGAPSYNSPLHF. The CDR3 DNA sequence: TGTGCCAGCAGTGTCTCAGGGGGTGCCCCGTCCTATAATTCACCCCTCCACTTT. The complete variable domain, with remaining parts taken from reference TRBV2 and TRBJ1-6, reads EPEVTQTPSHQVTQMGQEVILRCVPISNHLYFYWYRQILGQKVEFLVSFYNNEISEKSEIFDDQFSVERPDGSNFTLKIRSTKLEDSAMYFCASSVSGGAPSYNSPLHFGNGTRLTVT.

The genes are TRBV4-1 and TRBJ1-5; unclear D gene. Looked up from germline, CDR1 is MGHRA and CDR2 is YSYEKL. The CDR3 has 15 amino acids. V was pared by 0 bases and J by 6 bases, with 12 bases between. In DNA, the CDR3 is TGCGCCAGCAGCCAAGAAGACCGGGCGGGTCAGCCCCAGCATTTT. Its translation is CASSQEDRAGQPQHF.

CDR3 nucleotides: TGTGCCAGCAGTCCCATTCCCCTAGCTTACAATGAGCAGTTCTTC. Translation gives CASSPIPLAYNEQFF. This rearrangement joins TRBV28 to TRBJ2-1; a possible D gene is TRBD2 (5 bases). Germline CDR1 MDHEN, CDR2 SYDVKM. V lost 5 bases, J lost 4 bases, and 15 bases lay in between. The CDR3 is made up of 15 amino acids.

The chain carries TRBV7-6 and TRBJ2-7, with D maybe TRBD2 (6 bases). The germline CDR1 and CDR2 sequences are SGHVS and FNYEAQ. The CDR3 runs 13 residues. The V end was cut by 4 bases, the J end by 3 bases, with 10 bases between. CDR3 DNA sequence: TGTGCCAGCAGCTCGGGGACTCTCTACGAGCAGTACTTC. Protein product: CASSSGTLYEQYF.

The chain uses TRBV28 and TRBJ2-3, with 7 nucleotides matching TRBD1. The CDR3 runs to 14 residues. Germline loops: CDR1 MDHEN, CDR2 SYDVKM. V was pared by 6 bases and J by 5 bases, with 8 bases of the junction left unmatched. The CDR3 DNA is TGTGCCAGCAGCCTAAGGGGGCGAAAAGATACGCAGTATTTT. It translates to CASSLRGRKDTQYF.

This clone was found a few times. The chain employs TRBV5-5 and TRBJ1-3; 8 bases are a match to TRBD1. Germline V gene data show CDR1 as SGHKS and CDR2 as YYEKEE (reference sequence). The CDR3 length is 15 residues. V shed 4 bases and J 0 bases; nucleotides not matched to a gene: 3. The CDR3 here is CASSPGQGSGNTIYF. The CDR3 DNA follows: TGTGCCAGCAGCCCAGGACAGGGCTCTGGAAACACCATATATTTT. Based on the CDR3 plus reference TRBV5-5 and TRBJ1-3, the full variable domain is DAGVTQSPTHLIKTRGQQVTLRCSPISGHKSVSWYQQVLGQGPQFIFQYYEKEERGRGNFPDRFSARQFPNYSSELNVNALLLGDSALYLCASSPGQGSGNTIYFGEGSWLTVV.

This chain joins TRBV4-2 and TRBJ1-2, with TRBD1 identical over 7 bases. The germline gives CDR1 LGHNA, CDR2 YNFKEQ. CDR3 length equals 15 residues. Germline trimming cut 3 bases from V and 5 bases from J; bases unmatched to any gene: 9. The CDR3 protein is CASSQRSSGGYGYTF. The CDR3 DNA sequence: TGTGCCAGCAGCCAGCGGTCGTCAGGGGGTTATGGCTACACCTTC.

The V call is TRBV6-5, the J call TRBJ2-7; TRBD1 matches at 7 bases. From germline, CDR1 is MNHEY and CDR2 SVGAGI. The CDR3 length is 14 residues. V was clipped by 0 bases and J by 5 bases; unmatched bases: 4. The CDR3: CASSYSGTANEQYF. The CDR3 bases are TGTGCCAGCAGTTACTCAGGGACAGCTAACGAGCAGTACTTC.

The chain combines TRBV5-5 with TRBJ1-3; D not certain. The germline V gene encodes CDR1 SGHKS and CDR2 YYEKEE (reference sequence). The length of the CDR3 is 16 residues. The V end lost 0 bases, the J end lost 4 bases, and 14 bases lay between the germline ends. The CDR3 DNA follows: TGTGCCAGCAGCTTGGAGTGGTTAGATATCGGAAACACCATATATTTT. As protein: CASSLEWLDIGNTIYF.

The CDR3 bases are TGTGCCAGCAGCTTGAGTTTATGGAGGACAGGGGCGATGAACTATGGCTACACCTTC. It codes for CASSLSLWRTGAMNYGYTF. The chain has TRBV11-3 and TRBJ1-2; the match to TRBD1 covers 9 bases. CDR3 length: 19 amino acids. In germline, CDR1 is SGHNT, CDR2 YENEEA. J lost 2 bases, V lost 3 bases, and 16 bases had no gene match. The full variable domain, completed using reference TRBV11-3 and TRBJ1-2, is EAGVVQSPRYKIIEKKQPVAFWCNPISGHNTLYWYLQNLGQGPELLIRYENEEAVDDSQLPKDRFSAERLKGVDSTLKIQPAELGDSAVYLCASSLSLWRTGAMNYGYTFGSGTRLTVV.

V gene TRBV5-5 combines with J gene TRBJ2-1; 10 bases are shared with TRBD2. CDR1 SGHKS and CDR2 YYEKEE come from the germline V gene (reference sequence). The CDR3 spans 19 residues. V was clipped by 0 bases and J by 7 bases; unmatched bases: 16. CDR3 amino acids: CASSLEVTSGRRFTNEQFF. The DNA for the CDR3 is TGTGCCAGCAGCTTGGAAGTGACTAGCGGGCGGAGATTTACAAATGAGCAGTTCTTC.

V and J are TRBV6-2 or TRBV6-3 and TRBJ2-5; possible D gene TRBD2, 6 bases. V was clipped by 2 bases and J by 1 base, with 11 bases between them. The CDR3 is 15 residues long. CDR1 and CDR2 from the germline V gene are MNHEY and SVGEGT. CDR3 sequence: CASSYDSSAQETQYF. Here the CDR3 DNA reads TGTGCCAGCAGTTACGACTCTAGCGCCCAAGAGACCCAGTACTTC.

This CDR3 is CASSKLAGAYEQYF. The CDR3 nucleotides read TGTGCCAGCAGCAAACTAGCGGGAGCATATGAGCAGTACTTC. V is TRBV7-2 and J is TRBJ2-7, with 11 positions matching TRBD2. The CDR3 contains 14 residues. Germline V gene data show CDR1 as SGHTA and CDR2 as FQGNSA. V dropped 5 bases and J dropped 7; count of bases not matched to a gene: 7.

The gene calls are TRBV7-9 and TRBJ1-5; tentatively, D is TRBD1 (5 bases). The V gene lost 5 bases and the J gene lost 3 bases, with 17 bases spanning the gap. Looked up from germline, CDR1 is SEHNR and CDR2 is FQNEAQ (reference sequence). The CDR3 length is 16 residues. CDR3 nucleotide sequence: TGTGCCAGCAGCCCCGCCGTCGGGGGGAACAATCAGCCCCAGCATTTT. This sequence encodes CASSPAVGGNNQPQHF.

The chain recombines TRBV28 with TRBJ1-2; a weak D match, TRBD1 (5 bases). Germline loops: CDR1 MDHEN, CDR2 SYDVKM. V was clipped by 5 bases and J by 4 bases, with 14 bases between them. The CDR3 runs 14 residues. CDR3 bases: TGTGCCAGCAGTCCCCCGGGGGGGGGCTATGGCTACACCTTC. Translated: CASSPPGGGYGYTF.

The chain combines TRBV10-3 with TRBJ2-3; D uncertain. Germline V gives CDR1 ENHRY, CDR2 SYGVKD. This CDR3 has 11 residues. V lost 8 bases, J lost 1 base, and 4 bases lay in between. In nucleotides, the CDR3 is TGTGCCATCCGAGGCACAGATACGCAGTATTTT. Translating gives CAIRGTDTQYF.

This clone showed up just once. CDR3 region: CASTAVWGPDYGYTF. The CDR3 DNA reads TGTGCCAGTACCGCCGTGTGGGGGCCAGACTATGGCTACACCTTC. The V gene is TRBV19, the J gene TRBJ1-2, with a weak D call TRBD1 (6 bases). This CDR3 is 15 amino acids long. V was clipped by 7 bases and J by 3 bases, with 18 bases between them. Germline loops: CDR1 LNHDA, CDR2 SQIVND (reference sequence).

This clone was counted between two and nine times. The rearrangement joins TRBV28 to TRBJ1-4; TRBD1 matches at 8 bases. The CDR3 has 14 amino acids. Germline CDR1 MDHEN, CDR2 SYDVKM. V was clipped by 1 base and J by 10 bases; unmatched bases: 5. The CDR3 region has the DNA TGTGCCAGCAGTTTATTACAGGGGGGGGGAAAACTGTTTTTT. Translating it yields CASSLLQGGGKLFF.

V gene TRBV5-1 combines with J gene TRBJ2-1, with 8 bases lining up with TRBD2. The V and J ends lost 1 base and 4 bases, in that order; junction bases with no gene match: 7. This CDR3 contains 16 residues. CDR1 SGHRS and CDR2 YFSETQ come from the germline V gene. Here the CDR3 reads CASSLIAGPLYNEQFF. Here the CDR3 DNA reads TGCGCCAGCAGCTTGATAGCGGGGCCCCTTTACAATGAGCAGTTCTTC.

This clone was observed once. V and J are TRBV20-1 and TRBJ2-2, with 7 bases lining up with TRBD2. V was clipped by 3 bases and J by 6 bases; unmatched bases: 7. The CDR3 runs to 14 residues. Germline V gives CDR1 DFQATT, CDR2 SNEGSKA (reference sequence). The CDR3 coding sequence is TGCAGTGCTAGTGGGGCGGGGGAATCCGGGGAGCTGTTTTTT. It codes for CSASGAGESGELFF.

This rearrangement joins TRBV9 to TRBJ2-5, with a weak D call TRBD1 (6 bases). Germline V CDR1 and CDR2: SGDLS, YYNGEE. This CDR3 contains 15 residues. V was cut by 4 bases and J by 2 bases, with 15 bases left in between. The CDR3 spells CASSPFQGPQETQYF. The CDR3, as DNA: TGTGCCAGCAGCCCCTTTCAGGGGCCTCAAGAGACCCAGTACTTC.

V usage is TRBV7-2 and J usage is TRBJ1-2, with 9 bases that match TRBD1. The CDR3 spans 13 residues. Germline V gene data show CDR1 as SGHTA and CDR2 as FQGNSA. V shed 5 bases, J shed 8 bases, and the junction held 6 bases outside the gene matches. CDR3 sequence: CASSDTGGMGYTF. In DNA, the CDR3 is TGTGCCAGCAGCGATACAGGGGGCATGGGCTACACCTTC.

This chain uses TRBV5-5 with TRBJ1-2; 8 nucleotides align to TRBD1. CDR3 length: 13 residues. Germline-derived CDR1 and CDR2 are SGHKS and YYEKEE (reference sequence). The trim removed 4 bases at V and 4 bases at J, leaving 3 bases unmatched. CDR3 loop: CASSPDRAYGYTF. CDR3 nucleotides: TGTGCCAGCAGCCCGGACAGGGCCTATGGCTACACCTTC.

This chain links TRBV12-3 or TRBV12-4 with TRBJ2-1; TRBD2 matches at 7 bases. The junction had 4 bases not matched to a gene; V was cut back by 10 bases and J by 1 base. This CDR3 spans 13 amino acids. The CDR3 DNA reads TGTGCCATCAGGGAGGGTTCCTACAATGAGCAGTTCTTC. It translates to CAIREGSYNEQFF.

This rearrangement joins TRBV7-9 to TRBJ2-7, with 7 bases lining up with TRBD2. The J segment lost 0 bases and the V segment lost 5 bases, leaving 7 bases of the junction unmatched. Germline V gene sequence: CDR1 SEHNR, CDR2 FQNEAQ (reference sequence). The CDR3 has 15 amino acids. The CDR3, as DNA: TGTGCCAGCAGCCCCCCCGGCGGGAGCTCCTACGAGCAGTACTTC. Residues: CASSPPGGSSYEQYF.

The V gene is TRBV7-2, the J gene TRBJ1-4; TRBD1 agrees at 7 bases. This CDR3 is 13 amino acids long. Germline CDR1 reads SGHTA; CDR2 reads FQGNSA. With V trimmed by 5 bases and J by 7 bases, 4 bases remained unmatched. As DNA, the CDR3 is TGTGCCAGCAGCCCGACAGGGTCTGAAAAACTGTTTTTT. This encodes CASSPTGSEKLFF.

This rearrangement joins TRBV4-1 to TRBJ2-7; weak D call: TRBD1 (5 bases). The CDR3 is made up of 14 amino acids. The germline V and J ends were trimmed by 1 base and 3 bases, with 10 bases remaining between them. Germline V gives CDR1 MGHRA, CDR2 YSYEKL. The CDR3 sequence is CASSQVRGLYEQYF. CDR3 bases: TGCGCCAGCAGCCAAGTAAGGGGCCTCTACGAGCAGTACTTC.